This T cell receptor beta chain derives from a study of cytomegalovirus exposure and HLA in healthy donors. PCR was performed using 60 Vbeta and 13 Jbeta primers. Assay used: immunoSEQ multiplex PCR; TCRdb lists only in-frame clones, some missing. Of around 100,000 clones listed, around 77% are singletons. This CDR3 spans 17 amino acids. The ends were cut back, 3 bases at V and 0 bases at J, with 16 bases in the middle. Looked up from germline, CDR1 is SGDLS and CDR2 is YYNGEE. The TCR was taken from a woman aged 25-40 years in good health and CMV-seropositive. The V gene is TRBV9, the J gene TRBJ1-3; no clear D gene. What was sequenced was PBMCs. The CDR3 is CASSADLGVLSGNTIYF. The CDR3 nucleotides read TGTGCCAGCAGCGCCGATTTGGGCGTTCTCTCTGGAAACACCATATATTTT.